This T cell receptor (beta chain) was captured in a study of blood T cells in healthy people across ages. Study-level results: Expanded clonotype changes were possibly confounded by unknown donor CMV status.

A second PCR of about 6 to 11 cycles used a sample-barcoded 5' primer and a J-beta primer mix. A template-switch adaptor with 12 random nucleotides tagged each cDNA molecule. TCRdb reprocessed the 5' RACE reads via MiXCR and lists one record per CDR3 protein. Counted here are 1.5 million to 2 million distinct CDR3 sequences, around half occurring once; the ten biggest clones make up roughly 2%. Worth noting for this clonotype: Its cognate antigen is unknown.

The CDR3 runs to 15 residues. Between the trimmed V and J ends, which lost 4 bases and 4 bases, there was a span of 15 bases. The TCR was taken from a woman aged 40 to 50 in good health. V and J are TRBV12-3 or TRBV12-4 and TRBJ2-3, with D perhaps TRBD2 (7 bases). Sequenced: blood. In nucleotides, the CDR3 is TGTGCCAGCAGTTCCCGGGGGAGGGGGGCAGATACGCAGTATTTT. This encodes CASSSRGRGADTQYF.